A single sample gave rise to the 24 T cell receptor beta chains below, sequenced in a study of cytomegalovirus exposure and HLA in healthy donors. The PCR used 60 Vbeta and 13 Jbeta primers. This table comes from immunoSEQ multiplex PCR, and its TCRdb copy is limited to in-frame clones, with some not included. Its clone listing holds approximately 38,000 clones. Sequenced: PBMCs. The receptor set was obtained from a human donor in good health.

The chain is built from TRBV15 and TRBJ1-5; D may be TRBD1 (5 bases). CDR1 is LNHNV, CDR2 YYDKDF, per germline (reference sequence). V was shortened by 0 bases and J by 5 bases, with 11 bases between the two germline ends. This CDR3 has 15 amino acids. CDR3 amino acids: CATSRDSRGDQPQHF. CDR3 DNA sequence: TGTGCCACCAGCAGAGATTCCCGGGGGGATCAGCCCCAGCATTTT.

This chain joins TRBV9 and TRBJ1-1; 8 positions match TRBD1. Germline values: CDR1 SGDLS, CDR2 YYNGEE. After removal of 0 bases from V and 1 base from J, the junction contained 5 bases not matched to a gene. This CDR3 is built from 16 residues. For the CDR3, the DNA is TGTGCCAGCAGCGTAGGAGAGGGGACAGGGAACACTGAAGCTTTCTTT. Translated, it gives CASSVGEGTGNTEAFF.

The rearrangement uses TRBV28 and TRBJ1-2; D may be TRBD1 (5 bases). The germline CDR1 and CDR2 sequences are MDHEN and SYDVKM. V was pared by 6 bases and J by 8 bases, with 19 bases between. This CDR3 is built from 14 residues. CDR3 sequence reads: CASSPTLQGRGYTF. CDR3 DNA: TGTGCCAGCAGCCCAACCCTTCAGGGTCGCGGCTACACCTTC.

A note on this clone: One junction end does not reproduce the germline sequence, and a read error may be involved. This chain connects TRBV2 to TRBJ1-2; no reliable D call. CDR3 length equals 13 residues. The V gene's germline CDR1 is SNHLY and CDR2 FYNNEI. CDR3 protein: CASSDMLGFLRAF. CDR3 nucleotide sequence: TGTGCCAGCAGTGATATGCTCGGGTTCCTTCGCGCCTTC. Filled out from reference TRBV2 and TRBJ1-2, the complete variable domain reads EPEVTQTPSHQVTQMGQEVILRCVPISNHLYFYWYRQILGQKVEFLVSFYNNEISEKSEIFDDQFSVERPDGSNFTLKIRSTKLEDSAMYFCASSDMLGFLRAFGSGTRLTVV.

The genes are TRBV9 and TRBJ2-1; 13 bases match TRBD2. The germline CDR1 and CDR2 sequences are SGDLS and YYNGEE. This CDR3 spans 18 amino acids. The V segment lost 0 bases and the J segment 0 bases; nucleotides outside the gene matches: 3. The CDR3 bases are TGTGCCAGCAGCGTAGGACTAGCGGGGGGCAGCTCCTACAATGAGCAGTTCTTC. Translating gives CASSVGLAGGSSYNEQFF.

The chain joins TRBV28 to TRBJ1-5; D may be TRBD1 (5 bases). V was trimmed by 8 bases and J by 4 bases, leaving 12 bases between them. CDR1 and CDR2 (germline): MDHEN, SYDVKM. The CDR3 contains 13 residues. CDR3 in DNA: TGTGCCAGCCAGGGTGGAAGAAATCAGCCCCAGCATTTT. Translated, it gives CASQGGRNQPQHF.

The chain links TRBV25-1 to TRBJ1-2; 12 nucleotides match TRBD1. CDR1 is MGHDK, CDR2 SYGVNS, per germline. The length of the CDR3 is 15 residues. V was pared by 4 bases and J by 7 bases, with 7 bases of the junction left unmatched. The CDR3 DNA is TGTGCCAGCAGTGTTGCGGGACAGGGGGCGAGTGGCTACACCTTC. The encoded protein is CASSVAGQGASGYTF.

The rearrangement uses TRBV19 and TRBJ1-5; D is perhaps TRBD1 (6 bases). The CDR3 spans 14 residues. The V and J ends lost 3 bases and 3 bases respectively, with 9 bases between them. Germline CDR1 is LNHDA and CDR2 is SQIVND (reference sequence). CDR3 protein: CASSITGTNQPQHF. The CDR3 coding sequence is TGTGCCAGTAGTATCACAGGGACCAATCAGCCCCAGCATTTT.

In the case of this clone: A junction boundary mismatches the germline segment, possibly from a read error. The CDR3, as DNA: TGTGCCAGCAGCCAAGAGTTGGGAGCTGAAGATTTCTTT. It encodes CASSQELGAEDFF. The rearrangement uses TRBV14 and TRBJ1-1, with D unresolved. Germline-derived CDR1 and CDR2 are SGHDN and FVKESK. The CDR3 totals 13 residues.

The rearrangement joins TRBV4-1 to TRBJ1-2, with D possibly being TRBD1 (5 bases). The germline V gene has CDR1 MGHRA and CDR2 YSYEKL. Trimming pared 7 bases from V and 4 bases from J, leaving 16 bases between. The CDR3 totals 14 residues. CDR3 in DNA: TGCGCCAGCACCCCTCTGGAAGGGGTCTATGGCTACACCTTC. The encoded protein is CASTPLEGVYGYTF.

This chain links TRBV28 with TRBJ2-3; 14 nucleotides line up with TRBD2. Germline V gives CDR1 MDHEN, CDR2 SYDVKM. J lost 5 bases, V lost 4 bases, and 2 bases had no gene match. There are 15 residues in the CDR3. CDR3 sequence reads: CASSSGLAGVDTQYF. The CDR3 DNA follows: TGTGCCAGCAGTTCGGGACTAGCGGGGGTAGATACGCAGTATTTT.

This chain uses TRBV13 with TRBJ1-2, with 11 nucleotides matching TRBD1. J gave up 0 bases and V 0 bases, and 0 bases lay outside the gene matches. The CDR3 covers 16 residues. Looked up from germline, CDR1 is PRHDT and CDR2 is FYEKMQ (reference sequence). CDR3 sequence reads: CASSLGGQGANYGYTF. The DNA for the CDR3 is TGTGCCAGCAGCTTAGGGGGACAGGGGGCTAACTATGGCTACACCTTC.

V gene TRBV5-4 combines with J gene TRBJ1-1; D is ambiguous. This CDR3 spans 13 amino acids. Germline V gene lookup returns CDR1 SGHNT and CDR2 YYREEE (reference sequence). V lost 5 bases, J lost 3 bases, and 11 bases lay in between. CDR3 DNA sequence: TGTGCCAGCAGACTCTGGGAGGACACTGAAGCTTTCTTT. Its protein is CASRLWEDTEAFF.

The rearrangement uses TRBV19 and TRBJ2-5; 10 bases are a match to TRBD1. This CDR3 contains 18 residues. J was trimmed by 5 bases and V by 5 bases; bases with no gene match: 17. Germline values: CDR1 LNHDA, CDR2 SQIVND (reference sequence). CDR3 DNA sequence: TGTGCCAGTAGTCCCCTGGCCAGGGGACAGGGGATGCGGGAGACCCAGTACTTC. Its translation is CASSPLARGQGMRETQYF.

This chain joins TRBV5-1 and TRBJ2-7; 7 bases are a match to TRBD1. V shed 1 base and J 4 bases; nucleotides not matched to a gene: 8. Germline V gives CDR1 SGHRS, CDR2 YFSETQ. This CDR3 is built from 15 residues. The CDR3 coding sequence is TGCGCCAGCAGCTTGACAGGGGCCCTCCATTACGAGCAGTACTTC. Its translation is CASSLTGALHYEQYF.

CDR3 DNA: TGTGCCAGCAGCCCGTTTTCCCTGAACACTGAAGCTTTCTTT. It specifies CASSPFSLNTEAFF. This chain connects TRBV11-2 to TRBJ1-1; D unresolved. This CDR3 has 14 amino acids. The V end was cut by 5 bases, the J end by 0 bases, with 10 bases between. CDR1 and CDR2 (germline): SGHAT, FQNNGV.

This chain joins TRBV6-6 and TRBJ1-1, with D maybe TRBD1 (6 bases). The CDR3 consists of 15 residues. The germline V and J ends were trimmed by 5 bases and 0 bases, with 13 bases remaining between them. The germline V gene has CDR1 MNHNY and CDR2 SVGAGI (reference sequence). The CDR3, as DNA: TGTGCCAGCAGTCGGCAGACAGGATTGAACACTGAAGCTTTCTTT. As protein: CASSRQTGLNTEAFF.

J is TRBJ2-1 and V is TRBV6-5; possibly TRBD2 for D (6 bases). V was trimmed by 7 bases and J by 1 base, leaving 11 bases between them. Per the germline V gene, CDR1 is MNHEY and CDR2 is SVGAGI. This CDR3 contains 14 residues. As DNA, the CDR3 is TGTGCCAGCACCAGGGACTCTTCCTACAATGAGCAGTTCTTC. Translated: CASTRDSSYNEQFF.

In regard to this clone: Different DNA sequences within this sample yield the same CDR3. The chain recombines TRBV28 with TRBJ1-5; D is perhaps TRBD1 (6 bases). The V end lost 6 bases, the J end lost 2 bases, and 11 bases lay between the germline ends. The CDR3 loop spans 14 amino acids. From germline, CDR1 is MDHEN and CDR2 SYDVKM. For the CDR3, the DNA is TGTGCCAGCAGACGAGGGGGTGGCAATCAGCCCCAGCATTTT. This encodes CASRRGGGNQPQHF.

J is TRBJ2-2 and V is TRBV6-5; 10 bases match TRBD2. Unmatched junction bases numbered 2, after V lost 4 bases and J lost 3 bases. In germline, CDR1 is MNHEY, CDR2 SVGAGI. This CDR3 has 15 amino acids. DNA of the CDR3: TGTGCCAGCAGTTTGAGCGGGGGGGACACCGGGGAGCTGTTTTTT. Translating it yields CASSLSGGDTGELFF.

The V gene is TRBV7-8, the J gene TRBJ2-7; 7 bases are a match to TRBD1. J gave up 4 bases and V 2 bases, and 11 bases lay outside the gene matches. CDR3 length equals 16 residues. Germline V gene data show CDR1 as SGHVS and CDR2 as FQNEAQ. In nucleotides, the CDR3 is TGTGCCAGCAGCTTACGGGCAGGGGGTGACGGGTACGAGCAGTACTTC. This gives the protein CASSLRAGGDGYEQYF. Together with reference TRBV7-8 and TRBJ2-7, the CDR3 gives the full variable domain: GAGVSQSPRYKVAKRGQDVALRCDPISGHVSLFWYQQALGQGPEFLTYFQNEAQLDKSGLPSDRFFAERPEGSVSTLKIQRTQQEDSAVYLCASSLRAGGDGYEQYFGPGTRLTVT.

The chain uses TRBV27 and TRBJ1-2; 9 bases match TRBD1. Germline V gene sequence: CDR1 MNHEY, CDR2 SMNVEV (reference sequence). V shed 4 bases and J 8 bases; nucleotides not matched to a gene: 8. CDR3 length equals 14 residues. The DNA for the CDR3 is TGTGCCAGCAGTTCCCTACAGGGGGCGGAAGGCTACACCTTC. Encoded protein: CASSSLQGAEGYTF.

V and J are TRBV7-2 and TRBJ2-5; a possible D gene is TRBD2 (7 bases). The CDR3 length is 14 residues. Germline V gene data show CDR1 as SGHTA and CDR2 as FQGNSA. Trimming took off 0 bases at V and 5 bases at J, with 10 bases between the two ends. Here the CDR3 reads CASSLAGGRETQYF. Here the CDR3 DNA reads TGTGCCAGCAGCTTAGCGGGGGGGCGGGAGACCCAGTACTTC.

This chain joins TRBV2 and TRBJ1-2; D gene uncertain. The CDR3 extends over 15 amino acids. CDR1 SNHLY and CDR2 FYNNEI come from the germline V gene. The germline V and J ends were trimmed by 0 bases and 4 bases, with 12 bases remaining between them. The CDR3 loop reads CASSEAGTVVYGYTF. CDR3 bases: TGTGCCAGCAGTGAAGCAGGCACAGTAGTCTATGGCTACACCTTC.